The TCR beta chain under discussion was sequenced for a study of response to subunit inactivated influenza vaccine. This clonotype was seen only a few times. The antigen remains unidentified. Overall study results and limits: The authors offered the suggestion that each seasonal influenza vaccination recruits few new T cells.

From the RT-PCR reads, TCRdb called clonotypes with MiXCR, one entry per CDR3 protein. This table holds around 750,000 distinct CDR3 sequences, around 21% found once. The CDR3 spans 16 residues. V dropped 6 bases and J dropped 0; count of bases not matched to a gene: 8. Germline loops: CDR1 SNHLY, CDR2 FYNNEI. This sample comprised PBMCs from blood, obtained 5 days after vaccination. The receptor was derived from a man over 45 who received an inactivated influenza vaccine. The chain links TRBV2 to TRBJ2-3, with TRBD1 identical over 8 bases. This chain's CDR3 is CASSSDRALSTDTQYF. CDR3 bases: TGTGCCAGCAGCTCGGACAGGGCCCTTAGCACAGATACGCAGTATTTT.